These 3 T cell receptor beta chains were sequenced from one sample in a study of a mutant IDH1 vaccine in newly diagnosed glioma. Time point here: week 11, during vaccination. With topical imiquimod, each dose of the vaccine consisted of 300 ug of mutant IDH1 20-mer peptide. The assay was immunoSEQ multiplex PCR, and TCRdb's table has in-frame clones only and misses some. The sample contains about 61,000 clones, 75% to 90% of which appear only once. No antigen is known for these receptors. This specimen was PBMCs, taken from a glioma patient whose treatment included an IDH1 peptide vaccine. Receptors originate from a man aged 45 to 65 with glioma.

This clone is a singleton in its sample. CDR3 DNA sequence: TGTGCCAGCAGTGAAGCACTAGCGGGAGGCACAGATACGCAGTATTTT. Its protein product is CASSEALAGGTDTQYF. The rearrangement links TRBV6-1 to TRBJ2-3; 11 nucleotides match TRBD2. Trimming cost V 0 bases and J 1 base; bases outside gene matches: 0. Looked up from germline, CDR1 is MNHNS and CDR2 is SASEGT. CDR3 size: 16 residues.

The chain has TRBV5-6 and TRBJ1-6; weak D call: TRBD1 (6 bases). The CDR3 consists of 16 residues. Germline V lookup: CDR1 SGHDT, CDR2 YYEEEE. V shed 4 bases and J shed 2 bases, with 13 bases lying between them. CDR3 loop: CASSLGRDTYNSPLHF. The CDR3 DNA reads TGTGCCAGCAGCCTGGGCAGGGACACCTATAATTCACCCCTCCACTTT.

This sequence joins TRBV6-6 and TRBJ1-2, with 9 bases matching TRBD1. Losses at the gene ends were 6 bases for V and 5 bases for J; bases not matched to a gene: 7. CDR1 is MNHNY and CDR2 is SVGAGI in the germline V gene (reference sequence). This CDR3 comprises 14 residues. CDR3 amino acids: CASSIGQGWYGYTF. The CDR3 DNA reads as TGTGCCAGCAGCATCGGACAGGGGTGGTATGGCTACACCTTC.